This TCR beta chain was recorded in a study of blood T cell repertoires in COVID-19. Study information: Acute and convalescent COVID-19 specimens originated in the United States, Italy and Spain. PBMCs, B-cell-depleted T cells, or T cells provided the cDNA or gDNA that made up the material.

V lost 4 bases to trimming and J lost 6 bases, with 21 bases between them. The CDR3 consists of 16 residues. The V gene's germline CDR1 is LGHDT and CDR2 YNNKEL (reference sequence). In the original processing: Scientists estimated how many nucleated cells there were by amplifying reference gene primers. Assay: immunoSEQ multiplex PCR; the TCRdb copy retains only in-frame clones and omits some. V and J calls and clone size are given by that table; D and trimming were obtained from the DNA. The sample carries more than 90,000 clones, 91% recorded once. The sequencing input was peripheral blood. The rearrangement uses TRBV3-1 (or the pseudogene TRBV3-2) and TRBJ1-1; perhaps TRBD1 as D (5 bases). This sequence originates from a man aged 50-59 years with acute or convalescent COVID-19. CDR3 region: CASSPKRGHRTPEAFF. The CDR3 nucleotides are TGTGCCAGCAGCCCAAAGAGAGGACACCGAACCCCTGAAGCTTTCTTT.